Below are 15 T cell receptor beta chains sequenced from a single sample in a study of shared clonotypes between healthy human individuals. Generated by immunoSEQ multiplex PCR, the TCRdb table keeps only in-frame clones and is missing some. The sample contains fewer than 1.6 million clones, roughly 98.5% of which appear only once. The sequenced sample consisted of naive CD4+ T cells sorted from blood. Regarding subset: CD45RA+ positively selected. The receptor set was obtained from a man aged 30 to 45 in good health.

In its sample, this clone was seen once. The J gene is TRBJ1-1, the V gene TRBV4-3, with D possibly matching TRBD1 (6 bases). The germline V gene has CDR1 LGHNA and CDR2 YSLEER. This CDR3 comprises 15 residues. The germline V and J ends were trimmed by 0 bases and 7 bases, with 15 bases remaining between them. In nucleotides, the CDR3 is TGCGCCAGCAGCCAAGAAGGGGGGGCCGCGGTTGAAGCTTTCTTT. This encodes CASSQEGGAAVEAFF.

This clone appeared once. This chain links TRBV10-3 with TRBJ2-1; D unclear. CDR1 and CDR2 (germline): ENHRY, SYGVKD. CDR3 length: 14 residues. The V end was cut by 6 bases, the J end by 0 bases, with 9 bases between. This chain's CDR3 is CAISPRSSYNEQFF. The CDR3 DNA follows: TGTGCCATCAGCCCTAGGAGCTCCTACAATGAGCAGTTCTTC.

This clone was recorded once. This CDR3 is also generated by other DNA sequences in the sample. The chain uses TRBV5-6 and TRBJ2-7; 7 nucleotides agree with TRBD1. This CDR3 is built from 12 residues. V lost 4 bases and J lost 3; bases outside the gene matches: 1. CDR1 and CDR2 (germline): SGHDT, YYEEEE. In DNA, the CDR3 is TGTGCCAGCAGCCGGGACAGCTACGAGCAGTACTTC. Amino acid sequence: CASSRDSYEQYF. Combining the CDR3 with reference TRBV5-6 and TRBJ2-7 gives the whole variable domain DAGVTQSPTHLIKTRGQQVTLRCSPKSGHDTVSWYQQALGQGPQFIFQYYEEEERQRGNFPDRFSGHQFPNYSSELNVNALLLGDSALYLCASSRDSYEQYFGPGTRLTVT.

This rearrangement joins TRBV28 to TRBJ2-3, with D tentatively TRBD1 (6 bases). Per germline, CDR1 MDHEN and CDR2 SYDVKM. CDR3 length: 15 amino acids. The V gene lost 8 bases and the J gene lost 3 bases, with 18 bases spanning the gap. In nucleotides, the CDR3 is TGTGCCAGCGAGGGGGACGCTCTCGGTACAGATACGCAGTATTTT. Translation gives CASEGDALGTDTQYF.

This chain uses TRBV7-2 with TRBJ2-3; D is perhaps TRBD2 (6 bases). Germline CDR1 reads SGHTA; CDR2 reads FQGNSA. CDR3 length: 14 residues. Trimming left V 5 bases short and J 9 bases short, with 18 bases between. The CDR3 nucleotides are TGTGCCAGCAGCCCCGAAACCCTCGGGGGAACGCAGTATTTT. Translating it yields CASSPETLGGTQYF.

This chain links TRBV6-5 with TRBJ2-2, with D perhaps matching TRBD1 (6 bases). Germline V gene data show CDR1 as MNHEY and CDR2 as SVGAGI. The CDR3 is 16 amino acids. Trimming stripped 1 base from V and 3 bases from J, with 12 bases between. The CDR3 sequence is CASSYFQGSYTGELFF. In DNA, the CDR3 is TGTGCCAGCAGTTACTTTCAGGGGTCGTACACCGGGGAGCTGTTTTTT.

The chain has TRBV10-3 and TRBJ2-3, with TRBD2 matching over 11 bases. The germline V gene has CDR1 ENHRY and CDR2 SYGVKD. V shed 4 bases, J shed 4 bases, and the junction held 10 bases outside the gene matches. The CDR3 length is 17 residues. For the CDR3, the DNA is TGTGCCATCAGTGGGATAGCGGGAGGGCCTGGCGCAGATACGCAGTATTTT. Protein: CAISGIAGGPGADTQYF.

The V gene is TRBV5-1, the J gene TRBJ1-2; tentative D call: TRBD1 (6 bases). Trimming took off 4 bases at V and 6 bases at J, with 13 bases between the two ends. Per the germline V gene, CDR1 is SGHRS and CDR2 is YFSETQ. The length of the CDR3 is 13 residues. CDR3 DNA sequence: TGCGCCAGCAGCGTGTACAGGGCCGATGGCTACACCTTC. This translates into CASSVYRADGYTF.

CDR3 region: CAIGTGGSYEQYF. In DNA form, the CDR3 reads TGTGCCATTGGGACAGGGGGTTCCTACGAGCAGTACTTC. The V and J genes are TRBV10-3 and TRBJ2-7; the match to TRBD1 covers 11 bases. V dropped 9 bases and J dropped 1; count of bases not matched to a gene: 2. Germline CDR1 reads ENHRY; CDR2 reads SYGVKD. This CDR3 region has 13 residues.

The genes are TRBV19 and TRBJ2-2; no firm D call. V lost 7 bases and J lost 0, with 9 bases in between. This CDR3 region has 14 residues. CDR1 is LNHDA, CDR2 SQIVND, per germline (reference sequence). CDR3 nucleotide sequence: TGTGCCAGTACCCCTGGTTCGAACACCGGGGAGCTGTTTTTT. Translating gives CASTPGSNTGELFF.

The chain recombines TRBV27 with TRBJ2-1; no clear D gene. The CDR3 has 17 amino acids. Trimming pared 0 bases from V and 3 bases from J, leaving 15 bases between. CDR1 and CDR2 (germline): MNHEY, SMNVEV (reference sequence). The DNA of the CDR3 is TGTGCCAGCAGTTTATCCGGTATGGACCAGATCTACAATGAGCAGTTCTTC. Its translation: CASSLSGMDQIYNEQFF.

This chain joins TRBV20-1 and TRBJ2-1; tentatively, D is TRBD2 (5 bases). The germline V gene has CDR1 DFQATT and CDR2 SNEGSKA (reference sequence). V lost 5 bases and J 6 bases, leaving 8 bases between the germline ends. CDR3 size: 11 residues. This CDR3 is CSALAINEQFF. The CDR3 DNA follows: TGCAGTGCTTTAGCGATCAATGAGCAGTTCTTC.

Points on this clone: One junction end disagrees with the germline gene, perhaps due to a read error. The V call is TRBV15, the J call TRBJ2-3; TRBD2 matches 12 bases. CDR3 size: 16 residues. From germline, CDR1 is LNHNV and CDR2 YYDKDF (reference sequence). The CDR3 sequence is CATSRDASGRVDTQYF. CDR3 bases: TGTGCCACCAGCCGAGACGCTAGCGGGAGGGTAGATACGCAGTATTTT.

J is TRBJ2-2 and V is TRBV6-4; no definite D call. V was trimmed by 2 bases and J by 5 bases, leaving 9 bases between them. The CDR3 has 14 residues. Germline V gives CDR1 MRHNA, CDR2 SNTAGT. Here the CDR3 DNA reads TGTGCCAGCAGTGACGTCCCAGCGACCGGGGAGCTGTTTTTT. It codes for CASSDVPATGELFF.

The V call is TRBV6-5, the J call TRBJ2-7; 7 bases line up with TRBD2. Germline V gene data show CDR1 as MNHEY and CDR2 as SVGAGI. The trim removed 6 bases at V and 6 bases at J, leaving 8 bases unmatched. The length of the CDR3 is 13 residues. CDR3 sequence (DNA): TGTGCCAGCAGATGGGGCGGGAGCGGCGAGCAGTACTTC. It translates to CASRWGGSGEQYF.